A selection of T cell receptor beta chains follows, all from one sample in a study of T-cell memory formation after mild COVID-19. TCRdb reprocessed the 5' RACE reads via MiXCR and lists one record per CDR3 protein. The table has about 360,000 distinct CDR3 sequences, approximately 15% seen once. Sequenced input: PBMCs or a T cell subset sorted from them (not recorded which). These receptors all come from a man between 18 and 35 years old who had mild COVID-19 (a few samples of this study predate the infection). Cell type and time point are not known. CDR3s include the opening cysteine and the closing phenylalanine or tryptophan. The order of the fields is J gene, V gene, CDR3 length, D gene, clone size, CDR3 protein, CDR3 DNA. The D gene is left open where the match is weak. A row's size may be missing; if present it is once, few, many or a size class.

>TRBJ2-1|TRBV5-1|14|-|few
CASSSSFPGREQFF
TGCGCCAGCAGCTCAAGTTTCCCGGGTAGGGAGCAGTTCTTC
>TRBJ1-1|TRBV9|17|-|-
CASSVADHGDWNTEAFF
TGTGCCAGCAGCGTAGCCGATCACGGGGACTGGAACACTGAAGCTTTCTTT
>TRBJ1-1|TRBV5-1|14|-|many
CASSLERDYTEAFF
TGCGCCAGCAGCTTGGAACGGGATTACACTGAAGCTTTCTTT
>TRBJ1-1|TRBV4-1|13|-|few
CASSQDDVAEAFF
TGCGCCAGCAGCCAAGATGATGTTGCTGAAGCTTTCTTT
>TRBJ1-2|TRBV20-1|13|-|-
CSARRRVFYGYTF
TGCAGTGCTAGGAGGCGCGTGTTCTATGGCTACACCTTC
>TRBJ1-1|TRBV6-5|16|TRBD1|few
CASSHHPGQGSTEAFF
TGTGCCAGCAGTCACCACCCGGGACAGGGCTCCACTGAAGCTTTCTTT
>TRBJ2-5|TRBV6-2/TRBV6-3|12|TRBD2|-
CASSPSGRAQYF
TGTGCCAGCAGCCCCAGCGGGAGGGCCCAGTACTTC
>TRBJ1-4|TRBV4-3|15|TRBD1|few
CASSPRTGTNEKLFF
TGCGCCAGCAGCCCTCGGACAGGAACTAATGAAAAACTGTTTTTT
>TRBJ1-6|TRBV2|15|-|-
CASSLEGTKNSPLHF
TGTGCCAGCAGTCTGGAGGGAACGAAAAATTCACCCCTCCACTTT
>TRBJ2-6|TRBV6-5|16|TRBD1|few
CASTETGSSGANVLTF
TGTGCCAGCACCGAGACAGGGAGCTCTGGGGCCAACGTCCTGACTTTC
>TRBJ1-2|TRBV12-3/TRBV12-4|13|TRBD1|-
CASSPTGSYGYTF
TGTGCCAGCAGTCCGACAGGGAGCTATGGCTACACCTTC
>TRBJ2-3|TRBV20-1|13|-|-
CSAIQGITDTQYF
TGCAGTGCTATTCAGGGGATCACAGATACGCAGTATTTT
>TRBJ2-3|TRBV7-2|14|-|few
CASSVLVLGDTQYF
TGTGCCAGCAGCGTCCTCGTGTTGGGAGATACGCAGTATTTT
>TRBJ1-1|TRBV10-1|13|TRBD1|few
CASRGTDRDEAFF
TGCGCCAGCAGGGGTACCGACAGGGATGAAGCTTTCTTT
>TRBJ1-1|TRBV11-2|16|TRBD1|-
CASSPVEGQGNTEAFF
TGTGCCAGCAGCCCTGTAGAGGGACAGGGGAACACTGAAGCTTTCTTT
>TRBJ2-2|TRBV4-2|20|TRBD2|few
CASSQDPLVQRGADTGELFF
TGTGCCAGCAGCCAAGATCCCCTAGTCCAGCGGGGGGCGGACACCGGGGAGCTGTTTTTT
>TRBJ2-5|TRBV7-7|14|TRBD1|few
CASSLSGQGFPQYF
TGTGCCAGCAGCTTAAGTGGACAGGGGTTCCCCCAGTACTTC
>TRBJ1-6|TRBV12-3/TRBV12-4|15|-|-
CASSIPRGRNSPLHF
TGTGCCAGCAGTATTCCTAGGGGGAGGAATTCACCCCTCCACTTT
>TRBJ2-7|TRBV27|14|-|-
CASSHAGTQREQYF
TGTGCCAGCAGTCACGCCGGGACTCAGAGAGAGCAGTACTTC
>TRBJ2-4|TRBV7-6|16|TRBD1|few
CASSRSPTGGKNIQYF
TGTGCCAGCAGCAGGTCCCCGACAGGGGGAAAAAACATTCAGTACTTC
>TRBJ1-2|TRBV29-1|12|-|-
CSVAISYYGYTF
TGCAGCGTTGCTATAAGCTACTATGGCTACACCTTC
>TRBJ2-3|TRBV11-2|17|TRBD2|-
CASSITSGGVPRDTQYF
TGTGCCAGCAGCATTACTAGCGGGGGGGTCCCCAGAGATACGCAGTATTTT
>TRBJ1-2|TRBV29-1|13|-|-
CSVETGTAYGYTF
TGCAGCGTTGAAACGGGCACGGCCTATGGCTACACCTTC
>TRBJ2-1|TRBV4-2|15|-|-
CASSQEGSASNEQFF
TGTGCCAGCAGCCAAGAAGGGTCGGCGAGCAATGAGCAGTTCTTC
>TRBJ2-7|TRBV6-5|14|-|-
CASSRQGGDYEQYF
TGTGCCAGCAGCCGCCAGGGGGGGGATTACGAGCAGTACTTC
>TRBJ2-4|TRBV20-1|15|-|-
CSARTPGTAKNIQYF
TGCAGTGCTAGAACTCCCGGGACAGCCAAAAACATTCAGTACTTC
>TRBJ2-1|TRBV4-1|14|-|few
CASSQGGVNNEQFF
TGCGCCAGCAGCCAAGGGGGAGTAAACAATGAGCAGTTCTTC
>TRBJ1-4|TRBV5-5|15|-|-
CASSLSPQALTSLFF
TGTGCCAGCAGCTTATCCCCACAGGCACTAACAAGTCTGTTTTTT
>TRBJ1-6|TRBV4-2|16|TRBD1|-
CASSQVPTGGGSPLHF
TGTGCCAGCAGCCAAGTACCGACAGGGGGTGGTTCACCCCTCCACTTT
>TRBJ1-4|TRBV12-3/TRBV12-4|15|-|-
CASRGLGSTNEKLFF
TGTGCCAGCAGGGGACTCGGATCAACTAATGAAAAACTGTTTTTT
>TRBJ1-6|TRBV5-4|14|-|-
CASSFRERNSPLHF
TGTGCCAGCAGCTTCAGGGAGAGAAATTCACCCCTCCACTTT
>TRBJ2-3|TRBV6-6|13|-|few
CATAEGPGDTQYF
TGTGCCACCGCGGAGGGTCCCGGTGATACGCAGTATTTT